This record covers a single TCR beta chain. The germline CDR1 and CDR2 sequences are PRHDT and FYEKMQ (reference sequence). This CDR3 spans 15 amino acids. V gave up 5 bases and J gave up 0 bases, with 11 bases separating them. This entry belongs to a study of control samples from healthy donors and cancer patients. Clones were sequenced by immunoSEQ multiplex PCR, and TCRdb holds only the in-frame ones, with some missing. This sample yields about 61,000 clones, of which roughly 90% are seen a single time; 6% belongs to the top ten. Input material: PBMCs. This sequence joins TRBV13 and TRBJ1-3, with D maybe TRBD1 (6 bases). The clonotype originates from a man aged 55-75 years with colorectal cancer. In DNA, the CDR3 is TGTGCCAGCAGCGAGGGACACCTCTCTGGAAACACCATATATTTT. This sequence encodes CASSEGHLSGNTIYF.